This passage covers 10 T cell receptor beta chains from one sample sequenced in a study of cytotoxic CD8 clonotypes in ibrutinib-treated CLL. Method: immunoSEQ multiplex PCR; TCRdb's copy keeps in-frame clones and lacks some. Seen here are over 110,000 clones, approximately 90% observed once, and the top ten hold more than 10%. The material was PBMCs, obtained after 12 months of ibrutinib treatment. All receptors come from a human donor with chronic lymphocytic leukemia.

The V gene is TRBV15, the J gene TRBJ2-5; D unresolved. This CDR3 is built from 15 residues. Germline CDR1 LNHNV, CDR2 YYDKDF (reference sequence). The V end was cut by 0 bases, the J end by 1 base, with 9 bases between. The CDR3 sequence is CATSRELGPQETQYF. The CDR3 DNA reads as TGTGCCACCAGCAGAGAATTAGGGCCCCAAGAGACCCAGTACTTC.

The rearrangement links TRBV2 to TRBJ2-7, with D possibly being TRBD1 or TRBD2 (6 bases each). The V end was cut by 10 bases, the J end by 7 bases, with 23 bases between. The CDR3 runs 14 residues. Germline-derived CDR1 and CDR2 are SNHLY and FYNNEI. This CDR3 is CATAFEGGSEEQYF. CDR3 coding DNA: TGTGCCACTGCCTTCGAGGGGGGTTCGGAAGAGCAGTACTTC. Full variable domain (missing parts from reference TRBV2 and TRBJ2-7): EPEVTQTPSHQVTQMGQEVILRCVPISNHLYFYWYRQILGQKVEFLVSFYNNEISEKSEIFDDQFSVERPDGSNFTLKIRSTKLEDSAMYFCATAFEGGSEEQYFGPGTRLTVT.

The gene calls are TRBV1 and TRBJ1-2. TRBV1 is noted as a pseudogene. This CDR3 comprises 15 residues. The CDR3, as DNA: TGCACCAGCAGCCATGGGAACAGACGGGGCTATGGCTACACCTTC. It specifies CTSSHGNRRGYGYTF.

J is TRBJ1-1 and V is TRBV9, with TRBD1 identical over 10 bases. After removal of 5 bases from V and 3 bases from J, the junction contained 19 bases not matched to a gene. The CDR3 is made up of 19 amino acids. Per germline, CDR1 SGDLS and CDR2 YYNGEE. Here the CDR3 reads CASRLFKGTGDTPDTEAFF. The CDR3 region has the DNA TGTGCCAGCAGGTTATTTAAAGGGACAGGGGATACCCCGGACACTGAAGCTTTCTTT.

The V gene is TRBV9, the J gene TRBJ2-2; unclear D gene. The CDR3 loop spans 15 amino acids. In germline, CDR1 is SGDLS, CDR2 YYNGEE. V was trimmed by 2 bases and J by 3 bases, leaving 11 bases between them. The DNA of the CDR3 is TGTGCCAGCAGCGTCACGGGTTCCGACACCGGGGAGCTGTTTTTT. Protein: CASSVTGSDTGELFF.

The V and J genes are TRBV7-8 and TRBJ1-2; no reliable D call. The CDR3 is 18 residues long. The germline V gene has CDR1 SGHVS and CDR2 FQNEAQ. The V gene lost 0 bases and the J gene lost 2 bases, with 19 bases spanning the gap. CDR3 sequence reads: CASSLAGSPQALNYGYTF. In DNA form, the CDR3 reads TGTGCCAGCAGCTTAGCCGGCAGCCCCCAGGCCCTCAACTATGGCTACACCTTC.

This sequence joins TRBV5-1 and TRBJ2-7; 9 bases align to TRBD2. Germline CDR1 and CDR2: SGHRS and YFSETQ. V lost 5 bases to trimming and J lost 0 bases; unmatched junction nucleotides: 9. This CDR3 has 16 amino acids. The CDR3 spells CASSQREDLSSYEQYF. CDR3 DNA: TGCGCCAGCAGTCAGCGGGAGGACCTCTCCTCCTACGAGCAGTACTTC.

The chain is built from TRBV13 and TRBJ2-1; no clear D gene. CDR3 length: 11 residues. The V gene lost 3 bases and the J gene lost 10 bases, with 7 bases spanning the gap. Germline loops: CDR1 PRHDT, CDR2 FYEKMQ (reference sequence). The CDR3 DNA is TGTGCCAGCAGCTTGAAACGGGAGCAGTTCTTC. Its protein product is CASSLKREQFF.

The V call is TRBV2, the J call TRBJ2-7; no firm D call. The V end was cut by 3 bases, the J end by 1 base, with 4 bases between. The CDR3 has 12 amino acids. Germline V lookup: CDR1 SNHLY, CDR2 FYNNEI. CDR3 nucleotide sequence: TGTGCCAGCAGTGATGTTTCCTACGAGCAGTACTTC. Protein: CASSDVSYEQYF.

In this sample, this clone turned up once. The V gene is TRBV20-1, the J gene TRBJ1-2; D remains unclear. V shed 6 bases and J shed 8 bases, with 13 bases lying between them. The length of the CDR3 is 11 residues. Germline V gene sequence: CDR1 DFQATT, CDR2 SNEGSKA (reference sequence). The DNA of the CDR3 is TGCAGTGCCAAGCCACCCGGGGGCTACACCTTC. It is translated as CSAKPPGGYTF.